This T cell receptor beta chain appears in the sequencing data of a study of blood T cell repertoires in COVID-19. For the study at large: Acute and convalescent COVID-19 samples came from the United States, Italy and Spain.

Sequencing used immunoSEQ multiplex PCR; TCRdb keeps in-frame clones, though not all of them. Here the sample spans about 200,000 clones, around 86% being singletons. This CDR3 has 15 amino acids. J gave up 2 bases and V 7 bases, and 5 bases lay outside the gene matches. Per germline, CDR1 SQVTM and CDR2 ANQGSEA. This TCR was recovered from a human donor in a cohort sampled during active COVID-19. V and J are TRBV29-1 and TRBJ2-3; 14 positions agree with TRBD2. The sample consisted of peripheral blood. The DNA of the CDR3 is TGCAGCGCTGGACTAGCGGGAGGAATCACAGATACGCAGTATTTT. This sequence encodes CSAGLAGGITDTQYF.